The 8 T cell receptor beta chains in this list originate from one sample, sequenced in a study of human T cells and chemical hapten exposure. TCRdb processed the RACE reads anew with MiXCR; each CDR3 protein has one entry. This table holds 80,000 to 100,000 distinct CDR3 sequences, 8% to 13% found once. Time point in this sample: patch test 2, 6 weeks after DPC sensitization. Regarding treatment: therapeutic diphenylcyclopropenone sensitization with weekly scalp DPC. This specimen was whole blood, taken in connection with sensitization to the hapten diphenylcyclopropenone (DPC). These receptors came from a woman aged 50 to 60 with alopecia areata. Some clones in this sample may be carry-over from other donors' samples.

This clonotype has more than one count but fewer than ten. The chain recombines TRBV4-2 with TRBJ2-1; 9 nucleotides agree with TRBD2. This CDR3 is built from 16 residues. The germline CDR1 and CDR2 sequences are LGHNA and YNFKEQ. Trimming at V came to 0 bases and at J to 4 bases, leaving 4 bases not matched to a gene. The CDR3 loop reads CASSQDAREGYNEQFF. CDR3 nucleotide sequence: TGTGCCAGCAGCCAAGATGCGCGGGAGGGTTACAATGAGCAGTTCTTC.

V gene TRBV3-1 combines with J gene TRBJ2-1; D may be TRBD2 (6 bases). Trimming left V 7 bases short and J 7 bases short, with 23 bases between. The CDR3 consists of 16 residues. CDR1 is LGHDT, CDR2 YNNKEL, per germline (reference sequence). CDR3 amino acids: CASTMLATQGANEQFF. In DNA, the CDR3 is TGTGCCAGCACCATGCTAGCGACCCAAGGCGCAAATGAGCAGTTCTTC.

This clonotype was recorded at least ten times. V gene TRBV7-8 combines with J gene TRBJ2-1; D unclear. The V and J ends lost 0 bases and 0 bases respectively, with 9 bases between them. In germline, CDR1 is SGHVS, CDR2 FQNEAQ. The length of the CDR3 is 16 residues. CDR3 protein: CASSLAMGSSYNEQFF. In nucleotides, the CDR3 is TGTGCCAGCAGCTTAGCCATGGGCAGCTCCTACAATGAGCAGTTCTTC. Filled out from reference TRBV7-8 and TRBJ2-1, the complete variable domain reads GAGVSQSPRYKVAKRGQDVALRCDPISGHVSLFWYQQALGQGPEFLTYFQNEAQLDKSGLPSDRFFAERPEGSVSTLKIQRTQQEDSAVYLCASSLAMGSSYNEQFFGPGTRLTVL.

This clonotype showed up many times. CDR3 sequence reads: CASRGTSGRNEQFF. DNA of the CDR3: TGTGCCAGCAGAGGGACTAGCGGGAGGAATGAGCAGTTCTTC. The rearrangement joins TRBV12-3 or TRBV12-4 to TRBJ2-1, with 15 bases aligning to TRBD2. CDR3 length: 14 amino acids. The V segment lost 6 bases and the J segment 7 bases; nucleotides outside the gene matches: 1.

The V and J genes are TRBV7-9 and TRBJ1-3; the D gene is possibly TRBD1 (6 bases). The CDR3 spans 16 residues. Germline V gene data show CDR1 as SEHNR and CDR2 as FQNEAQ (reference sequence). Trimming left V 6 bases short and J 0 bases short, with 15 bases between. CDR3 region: CASRHTQGSSGNTIYF. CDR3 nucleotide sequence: TGTGCCAGCAGGCACACCCAGGGGTCCTCTGGAAACACCATATATTTT.

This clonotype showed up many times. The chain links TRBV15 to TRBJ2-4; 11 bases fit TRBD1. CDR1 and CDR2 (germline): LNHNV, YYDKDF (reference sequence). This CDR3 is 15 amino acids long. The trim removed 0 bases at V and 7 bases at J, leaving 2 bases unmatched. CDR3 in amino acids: CATSRDWDRGNIQYF. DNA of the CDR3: TGTGCCACCAGCAGAGATTGGGACAGGGGGAACATTCAGTACTTC.

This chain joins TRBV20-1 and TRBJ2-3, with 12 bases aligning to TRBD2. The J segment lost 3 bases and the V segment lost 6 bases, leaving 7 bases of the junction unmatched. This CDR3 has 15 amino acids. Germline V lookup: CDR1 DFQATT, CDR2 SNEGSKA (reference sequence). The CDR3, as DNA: TGCAGTGCGTTACTAGCGGGAGGTCGTACAGATACGCAGTATTTT. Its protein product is CSALLAGGRTDTQYF.

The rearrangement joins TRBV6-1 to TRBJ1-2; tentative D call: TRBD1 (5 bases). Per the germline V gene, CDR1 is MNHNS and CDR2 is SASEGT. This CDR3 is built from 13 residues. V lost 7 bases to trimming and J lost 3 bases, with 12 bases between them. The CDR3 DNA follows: TGTGCCAGCAAGATGACAGACCACTATGGCTACACCTTC. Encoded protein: CASKMTDHYGYTF.